This T cell receptor (beta chain) was identified in a study of blood T cell repertoires in COVID-19. Participants were aged about 18 to 90 years from more than 20 US areas. Participants' reported clinical history set cohort assignment. CDR1 is MNHNS and CDR2 is SASEGT in the germline V gene. V was clipped by 3 bases and J by 12 bases; unmatched bases: 7. There are 14 residues in the CDR3. The table came from immunoSEQ multiplex PCR; TCRdb's copy has only in-frame clones and leaves some out. The data hold roughly 180,000 clones, with approximately 90% observed a single time. V usage is TRBV6-1 and J usage is TRBJ2-1; 11 positions agree with TRBD2. This sequence was found in a woman in her twenties or thirties who had recovered from COVID-19. The sequencing input was PBMCs or T cells enriched from blood (not recorded which). CDR3 nucleotides: TGTGCCAGCAGTGATAATCTAGCGGGAGGTTGGCAGTTCTTC. It yields the protein CASSDNLAGGWQFF.